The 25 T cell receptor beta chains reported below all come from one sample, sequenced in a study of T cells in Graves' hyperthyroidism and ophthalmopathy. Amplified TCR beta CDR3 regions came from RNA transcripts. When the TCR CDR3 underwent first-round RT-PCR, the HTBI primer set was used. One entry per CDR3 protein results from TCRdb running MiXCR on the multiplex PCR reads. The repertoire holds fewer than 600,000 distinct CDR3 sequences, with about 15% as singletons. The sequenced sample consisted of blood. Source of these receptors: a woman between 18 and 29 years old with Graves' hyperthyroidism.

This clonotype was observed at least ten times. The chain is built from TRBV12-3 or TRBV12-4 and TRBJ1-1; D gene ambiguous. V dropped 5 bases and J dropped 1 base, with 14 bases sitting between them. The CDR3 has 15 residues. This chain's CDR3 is CASSPDRNPNTEAFF. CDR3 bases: TGTGCCAGCAGTCCCGACCGCAACCCGAACACTGAAGCTTTCTTT.

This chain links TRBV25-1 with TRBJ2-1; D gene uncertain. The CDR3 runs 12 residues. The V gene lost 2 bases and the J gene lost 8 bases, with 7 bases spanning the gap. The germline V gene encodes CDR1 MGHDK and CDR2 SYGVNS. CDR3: CASSEPNHEQFF. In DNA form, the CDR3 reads TGTGCCAGCAGTGAACCCAACCATGAGCAGTTCTTC.

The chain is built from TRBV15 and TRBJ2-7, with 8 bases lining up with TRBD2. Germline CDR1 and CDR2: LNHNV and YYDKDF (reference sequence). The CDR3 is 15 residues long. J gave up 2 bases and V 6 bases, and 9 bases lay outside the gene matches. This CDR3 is CATSMGLLAAYEQYV. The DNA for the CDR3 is TGTGCCACCAGTATGGGGCTACTAGCGGCCTACGAGCAGTACGTC.

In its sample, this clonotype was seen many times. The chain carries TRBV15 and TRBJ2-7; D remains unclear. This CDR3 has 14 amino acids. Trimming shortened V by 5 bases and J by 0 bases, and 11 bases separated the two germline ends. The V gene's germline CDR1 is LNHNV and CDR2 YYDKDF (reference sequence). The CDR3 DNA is TGTGCCACCAGCCGTAAGATAGTCTCCTACGAGCAGTACTTC. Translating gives CATSRKIVSYEQYF.

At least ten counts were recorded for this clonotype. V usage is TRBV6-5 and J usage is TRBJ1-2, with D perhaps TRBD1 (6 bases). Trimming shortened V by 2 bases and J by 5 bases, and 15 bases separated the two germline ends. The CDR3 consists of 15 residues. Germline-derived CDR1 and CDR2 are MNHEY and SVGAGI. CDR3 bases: TGTGCCAGCAGTTACGTCTCAGGGGACCGTTATGGCTACACCTTC. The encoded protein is CASSYVSGDRYGYTF.

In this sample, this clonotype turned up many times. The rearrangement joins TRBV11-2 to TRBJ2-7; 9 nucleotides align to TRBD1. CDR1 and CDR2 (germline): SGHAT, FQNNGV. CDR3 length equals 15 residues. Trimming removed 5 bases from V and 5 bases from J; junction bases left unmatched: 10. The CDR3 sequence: CASSLSGTGIHEQYF. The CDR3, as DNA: TGTGCCAGCAGCCTGTCCGGGACAGGGATCCACGAGCAGTACTTC.

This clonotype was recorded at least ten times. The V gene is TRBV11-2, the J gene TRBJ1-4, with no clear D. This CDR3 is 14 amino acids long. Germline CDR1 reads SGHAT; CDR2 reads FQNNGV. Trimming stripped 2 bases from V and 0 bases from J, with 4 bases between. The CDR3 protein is CASSLQATNEKLFF. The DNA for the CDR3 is TGTGCCAGCAGCTTACAGGCAACTAATGAAAAACTGTTTTTT.

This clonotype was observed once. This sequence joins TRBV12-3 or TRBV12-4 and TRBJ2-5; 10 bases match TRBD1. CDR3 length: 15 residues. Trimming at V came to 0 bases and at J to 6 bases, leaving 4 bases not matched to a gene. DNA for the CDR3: TGTGCCAGCAGTTTAGCAGGGACAGGGGTCAAGACCCAGTACTTC. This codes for CASSLAGTGVKTQYF.

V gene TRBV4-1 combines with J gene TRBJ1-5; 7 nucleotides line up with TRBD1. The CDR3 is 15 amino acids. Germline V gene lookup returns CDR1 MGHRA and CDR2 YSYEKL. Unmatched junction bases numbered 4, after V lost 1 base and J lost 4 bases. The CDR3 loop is CASSQVGTDNQPQHF. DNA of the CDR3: TGCGCCAGCAGCCAAGTAGGGACAGATAATCAGCCCCAGCATTTT.

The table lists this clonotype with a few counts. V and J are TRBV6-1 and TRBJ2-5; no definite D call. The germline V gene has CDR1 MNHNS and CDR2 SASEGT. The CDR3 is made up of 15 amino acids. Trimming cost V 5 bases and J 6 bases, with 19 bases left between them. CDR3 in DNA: TGTGCCAGCAGTTATAATTCGGGCAATACGCAGACCCAGTACTTC. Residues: CASSYNSGNTQTQYF.

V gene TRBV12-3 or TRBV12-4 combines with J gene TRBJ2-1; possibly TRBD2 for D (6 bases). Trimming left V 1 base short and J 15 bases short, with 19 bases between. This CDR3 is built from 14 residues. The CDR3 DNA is TGTGCCAGCAGTTTAGAAGGACTACCACCGCTGCCGTTCTTC. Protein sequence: CASSLEGLPPLPFF.

The CDR3 sequence is CASSTPLGGGNYGYTF. CDR3 bases: TGTGCCAGCAGTACCCCCCTTGGGGGAGGAAACTATGGCTACACCTTC. J is TRBJ1-2 and V is TRBV6-1, with a tentative D call TRBD1 (5 bases). The V gene lost 5 bases and the J gene lost 2 bases, with 18 bases spanning the gap. The CDR3 is 16 amino acids. The germline V gene encodes CDR1 MNHNS and CDR2 SASEGT.

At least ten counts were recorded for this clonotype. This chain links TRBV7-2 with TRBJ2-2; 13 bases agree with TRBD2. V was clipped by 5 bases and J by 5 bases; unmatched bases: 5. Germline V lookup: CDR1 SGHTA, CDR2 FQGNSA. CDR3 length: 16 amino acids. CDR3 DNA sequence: TGTGCCAGCAGCCGTTGGACTAGCGGGAGTACCGGGGAGCTGTTTTTT. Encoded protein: CASSRWTSGSTGELFF.

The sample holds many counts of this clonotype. The CDR3 bases are TGTGCCACCAGCGGACAGGGAAGGAGTCAGCCCCAGCATTTT. It translates to CATSGQGRSQPQHF. The V gene is TRBV15, the J gene TRBJ1-5, with TRBD1 matching over 8 bases. Looked up from germline, CDR1 is LNHNV and CDR2 is YYDKDF (reference sequence). The junction had 6 bases not matched to a gene; V was cut back by 5 bases and J by 6 bases. This CDR3 comprises 14 residues.

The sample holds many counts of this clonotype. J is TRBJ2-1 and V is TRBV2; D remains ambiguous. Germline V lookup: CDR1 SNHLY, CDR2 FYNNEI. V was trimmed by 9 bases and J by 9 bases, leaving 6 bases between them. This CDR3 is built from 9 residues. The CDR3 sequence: CARLAEQFF. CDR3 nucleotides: TGTGCCAGACTTGCTGAGCAGTTCTTC. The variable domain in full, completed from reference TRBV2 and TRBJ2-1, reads EPEVTQTPSHQVTQMGQEVILRCVPISNHLYFYWYRQILGQKVEFLVSFYNNEISEKSEIFDDQFSVERPDGSNFTLKIRSTKLEDSAMYFCARLAEQFFGPGTRLTVL.

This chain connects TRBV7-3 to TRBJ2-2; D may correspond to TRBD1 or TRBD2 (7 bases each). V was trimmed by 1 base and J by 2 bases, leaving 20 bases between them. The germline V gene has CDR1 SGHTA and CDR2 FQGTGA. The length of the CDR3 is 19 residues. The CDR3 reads CASSLKGGIQGTNTGELFF. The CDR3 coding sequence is TGTGCCAGCAGCTTAAAGGGGGGGATACAGGGGACAAACACCGGGGAGCTGTTTTTT. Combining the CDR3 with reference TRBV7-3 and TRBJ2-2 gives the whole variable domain GAGVSQTPSNKVTEKGKYVELRCDPISGHTALYWYRQSLGQGPEFLIYFQGTGAADDSGLPNDRFFAVRPEGSVSTLKIQRTERGDSAVYLCASSLKGGIQGTNTGELFFGEGSRLTVL.

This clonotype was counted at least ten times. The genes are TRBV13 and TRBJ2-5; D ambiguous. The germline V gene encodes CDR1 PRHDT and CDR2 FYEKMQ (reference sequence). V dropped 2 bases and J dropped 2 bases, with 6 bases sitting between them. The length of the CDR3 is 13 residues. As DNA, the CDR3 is TGTGCCAGCAGCTTAATGCGGCAAGAGACCCAGTACTTC. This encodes CASSLMRQETQYF.

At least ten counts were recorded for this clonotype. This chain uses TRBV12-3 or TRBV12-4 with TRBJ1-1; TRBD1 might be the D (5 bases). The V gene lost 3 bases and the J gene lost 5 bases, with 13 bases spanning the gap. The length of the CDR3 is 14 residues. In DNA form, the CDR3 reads TGTGCCAGCAGTTTCGGGGGGGGGGAGACTGAAGCTTTCTTT. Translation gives CASSFGGGETEAFF.

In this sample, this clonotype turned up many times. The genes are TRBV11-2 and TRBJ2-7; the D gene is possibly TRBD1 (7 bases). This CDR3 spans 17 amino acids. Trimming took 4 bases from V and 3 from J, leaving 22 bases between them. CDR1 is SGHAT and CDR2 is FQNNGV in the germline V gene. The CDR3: CASSSGGLAGPNYEQYV. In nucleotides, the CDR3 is TGTGCCAGCAGCTCAGGGGGGCTGGCGGGACCCAACTACGAGCAGTACGTC.

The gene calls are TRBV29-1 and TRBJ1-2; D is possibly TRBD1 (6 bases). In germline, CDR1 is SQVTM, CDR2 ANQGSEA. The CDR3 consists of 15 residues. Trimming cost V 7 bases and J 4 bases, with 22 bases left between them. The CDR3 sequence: CSASQGSDLRYGYTF. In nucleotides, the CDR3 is TGCAGCGCCTCACAGGGATCCGACCTTCGCTATGGCTACACCTTC.

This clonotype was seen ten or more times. In nucleotides, the CDR3 is TGTGCCAGCAGTTTACATGAAAAACTGTTTTTT. This encodes CASSLHEKLFF. The chain recombines TRBV12-3 or TRBV12-4 with TRBJ1-4; D remains unclear. CDR3 size: 11 residues. V was trimmed by 2 bases and J by 6 bases, leaving 1 base between them.

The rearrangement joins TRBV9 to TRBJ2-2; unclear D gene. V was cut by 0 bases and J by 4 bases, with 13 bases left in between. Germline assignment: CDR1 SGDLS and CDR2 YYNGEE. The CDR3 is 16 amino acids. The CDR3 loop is CASSVGLVWATGELFF. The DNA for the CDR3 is TGTGCCAGCAGCGTAGGGCTAGTCTGGGCCACCGGGGAGCTGTTTTTT. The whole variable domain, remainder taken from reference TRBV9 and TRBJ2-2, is DSGVTQTPKHLITATGQRVTLRCSPRSGDLSVYWYQQSLDQGLQFLIQYYNGEERAKGNILERFSAQQFPDLHSELNLSSLELGDSALYFCASSVGLVWATGELFFGEGSRLTVL.

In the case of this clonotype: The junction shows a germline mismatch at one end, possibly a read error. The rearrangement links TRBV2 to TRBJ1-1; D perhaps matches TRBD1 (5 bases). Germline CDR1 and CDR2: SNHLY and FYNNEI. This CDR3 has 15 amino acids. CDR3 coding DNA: TGTACCAGCACCCTCCTGGGGCGGCCGAACACTGAAGCTTTCTTT. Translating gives CTSTLLGRPNTEAFF.

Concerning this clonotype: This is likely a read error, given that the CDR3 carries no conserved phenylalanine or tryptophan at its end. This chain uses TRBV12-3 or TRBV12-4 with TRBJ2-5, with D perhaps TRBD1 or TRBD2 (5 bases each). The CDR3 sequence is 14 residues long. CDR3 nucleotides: TGTGCCCGCAGTTTCGGGACGATTCAAGAGACCCAGTACTCC. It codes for CARSFGTIQETQYS.

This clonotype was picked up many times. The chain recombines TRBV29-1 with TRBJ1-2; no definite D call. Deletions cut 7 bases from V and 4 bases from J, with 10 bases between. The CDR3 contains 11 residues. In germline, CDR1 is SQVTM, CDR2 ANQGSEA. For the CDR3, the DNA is TGCAGCGCCGAGAAAGGCTATGGCTACACCTTC. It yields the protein CSAEKGYGYTF.